A selection of T cell receptor beta chains follows, all from one sample in a study of CD8 T cells in Susac syndrome. In TCRdb, the immunoSEQ multiplex PCR reads were re-called with MiXCR into one record per CDR3 protein. The profile shows around 150,000 distinct CDR3 sequences, around 93% of them singletons. Sequenced: CD4+ T cells from PBMCs. Every receptor here comes from a human donor in good health. CDR3s include the opening cysteine and the closing phenylalanine or tryptophan. D genes are given only for firm matches.

J: TRBJ1-2
D: TRBD1
V: TRBV5-8
CDR3: CASSLAATYGQGHYTF

J: TRBJ2-3
D: TRBD1
V: TRBV13
CDR3: CASSSKQGADTQYF

J: TRBJ1-2
D: NA
V: TRBV27
CDR3: CASSLWGTAYGYTF

J: TRBJ1-1
D: NA
V: TRBV29-1
CDR3: CSHRGGTNTEAFF

J: TRBJ2-4
D: NA
V: TRBV6-1
CDR3: CASSGTGSRNIQYF

J: TRBJ2-4
D: TRBD1
V: TRBV4-1
CDR3: CASSPGQGTKNIQYF

J: TRBJ2-5
D: TRBD2
V: TRBV5-1
CDR3: CASSRTTSGGETQYF

J: TRBJ2-1
D: NA
V: TRBV19
CDR3: CASTPSLYNEQFF

J: TRBJ2-1
D: TRBD2
V: TRBV19
CDR3: CASRRPRGGEQFF

J: TRBJ2-5
D: TRBD2
V: TRBV5-1
CDR3: CASSLVSGGPETQYF

J: TRBJ1-1
D: NA
V: TRBV6-1
CDR3: CASSGHPSGAFF

J: TRBJ2-7
D: NA
V: TRBV6-5
CDR3: CASSRDGRTYEQYF

J: TRBJ2-5
D: TRBD2
V: TRBV6-1
CDR3: CASSPPGLAGETQYF

J: TRBJ2-7
D: NA
V: TRBV29-1
CDR3: CSVGLSSYEQYF

J: TRBJ1-4
D: NA
V: TRBV18
CDR3: CASSPGANEKLFF

J: TRBJ1-5
D: TRBD1
V: TRBV23-1
CDR3: CASSQKTGYVRWPQHF

J: TRBJ2-6
D: NA
V: TRBV7-8
CDR3: CASSPGRAGANVLTF

J: TRBJ1-6
D: NA
V: TRBV7-9
CDR3: CASSFFTGTNSPLHF

J: TRBJ2-5
D: NA
V: TRBV30
CDR3: CAWSDLLPQETQYF

J: TRBJ1-4
D: NA
V: TRBV5-6
CDR3: CASSLRQNEKLFF

J: TRBJ2-7
D: NA
V: TRBV20-1
CDR3: CSARDPASGDSYEQYF

J: TRBJ2-2
D: NA
V: TRBV27
CDR3: CASSLRGIGELFF

J: TRBJ2-7
D: TRBD2
V: TRBV20-1
CDR3: CSAISGGYEQYF

J: TRBJ2-7
D: NA
V: TRBV10-3
CDR3: CAISEVGNSYEQYF

J: TRBJ2-1
D: TRBD1
V: TRBV10-3
CDR3: CAISAGGSYNEQFF

J: TRBJ2-6
D: NA
V: TRBV19
CDR3: CASKEGAGGANVLTF

J: TRBJ1-1
D: NA
V: TRBV7-9
CDR3: CASSFTMNTEAFF

J: TRBJ2-5
D: TRBD1
V: TRBV7-9
CDR3: CASSHPGTGGEETQYF

J: TRBJ2-1
D: NA
V: TRBV14
CDR3: CASSQDVGGEQFF

J: TRBJ2-2
D: NA
V: TRBV3-1
CDR3: CASSQGSGELFF

J: TRBJ1-1
D: NA
V: TRBV7-6
CDR3: CASSRDVPLGTEAFF

J: TRBJ2-3
D: TRBD2
V: TRBV20-1
CDR3: CSADGGGTDTQYF

J: TRBJ1-5
D: NA
V: TRBV5-1
CDR3: CASSLGMDQPQHF

J: TRBJ2-5
D: NA
V: TRBV19
CDR3: CASSISGAVQKTQYF

J: TRBJ1-5
D: NA
V: TRBV12-3/TRBV12-4
CDR3: CASSSGPLGNQPQHF

J: TRBJ2-3
D: TRBD2
V: TRBV6-5
CDR3: CASSYSGTSGYTQYF

J: TRBJ1-5
D: NA
V: TRBV5-6
CDR3: CASSLWGPDQPQHF

J: TRBJ1-5
D: NA
V: TRBV12-5
CDR3: CASGLVGSGYNQPQHF

J: TRBJ2-1
D: NA
V: TRBV10-3
CDR3: CAISESNSNEQFF

J: TRBJ1-1
D: NA
V: TRBV19
CDR3: CASNGVVLAEAFF

J: TRBJ2-3
D: TRBD2
V: TRBV7-2
CDR3: CASSQRGPTDTQYF

J: TRBJ2-5
D: NA
V: TRBV5-4
CDR3: CASSAGTPLDQETQYF

J: TRBJ2-3
D: NA
V: TRBV12-3/TRBV12-4
CDR3: CASSPGGHTDTQYF

J: TRBJ1-6
D: NA
V: TRBV29-1
CDR3: CSVRDGSSYNSPLHF

J: TRBJ2-5
D: NA
V: TRBV9
CDR3: CASSVGGLPGQETQYF

J: TRBJ1-4
D: TRBD1
V: TRBV6-6
CDR3: CASRQGTATNEKLFF

J: TRBJ1-2
D: NA
V: TRBV20-1
CDR3: CSASEGRNYGYTF

J: TRBJ1-2
D: TRBD1
V: TRBV23-1
CDR3: CASSHLLQGQGGFAGYTF

J: TRBJ2-7
D: NA
V: TRBV7-2
CDR3: CASSLAAGLTPYEQYF

J: TRBJ2-5
D: NA
V: TRBV5-1
CDR3: CASSRAQKGETQYF